This TCR beta chain comes out of a study of cytomegalovirus exposure and HLA in healthy donors. Study-level results: Investigators reported approximately 170 TCR beta chains as tied to cytomegalovirus.

This PCR relied on a set of 60 Vbeta primers and 13 Jbeta primers. The method was immunoSEQ multiplex PCR; TCRdb's version includes in-frame clones alone and lacks a portion of them. The sample has more than 80,000 clones, roughly 71% seen once. This clone showed up just a few times. Its antigen is not identified. The sequence came from a male donor in good health and CMV-seropositive. Sequencing was performed on PBMCs.

The CDR3 DNA reads as TGCAGCGTTGTCCGACTAGCGGGGGGGCAGGGCGGGGAGCTGTTTTTT. It is translated as CSVVRLAGGQGGELFF. The chain combines TRBV29-1 with TRBJ2-2; 14 bases match TRBD2. Looked up from germline, CDR1 is SQVTM and CDR2 is ANQGSEA. CDR3 length: 16 amino acids. After removal of 4 bases from V and 7 bases from J, the junction contained 8 bases not matched to a gene.